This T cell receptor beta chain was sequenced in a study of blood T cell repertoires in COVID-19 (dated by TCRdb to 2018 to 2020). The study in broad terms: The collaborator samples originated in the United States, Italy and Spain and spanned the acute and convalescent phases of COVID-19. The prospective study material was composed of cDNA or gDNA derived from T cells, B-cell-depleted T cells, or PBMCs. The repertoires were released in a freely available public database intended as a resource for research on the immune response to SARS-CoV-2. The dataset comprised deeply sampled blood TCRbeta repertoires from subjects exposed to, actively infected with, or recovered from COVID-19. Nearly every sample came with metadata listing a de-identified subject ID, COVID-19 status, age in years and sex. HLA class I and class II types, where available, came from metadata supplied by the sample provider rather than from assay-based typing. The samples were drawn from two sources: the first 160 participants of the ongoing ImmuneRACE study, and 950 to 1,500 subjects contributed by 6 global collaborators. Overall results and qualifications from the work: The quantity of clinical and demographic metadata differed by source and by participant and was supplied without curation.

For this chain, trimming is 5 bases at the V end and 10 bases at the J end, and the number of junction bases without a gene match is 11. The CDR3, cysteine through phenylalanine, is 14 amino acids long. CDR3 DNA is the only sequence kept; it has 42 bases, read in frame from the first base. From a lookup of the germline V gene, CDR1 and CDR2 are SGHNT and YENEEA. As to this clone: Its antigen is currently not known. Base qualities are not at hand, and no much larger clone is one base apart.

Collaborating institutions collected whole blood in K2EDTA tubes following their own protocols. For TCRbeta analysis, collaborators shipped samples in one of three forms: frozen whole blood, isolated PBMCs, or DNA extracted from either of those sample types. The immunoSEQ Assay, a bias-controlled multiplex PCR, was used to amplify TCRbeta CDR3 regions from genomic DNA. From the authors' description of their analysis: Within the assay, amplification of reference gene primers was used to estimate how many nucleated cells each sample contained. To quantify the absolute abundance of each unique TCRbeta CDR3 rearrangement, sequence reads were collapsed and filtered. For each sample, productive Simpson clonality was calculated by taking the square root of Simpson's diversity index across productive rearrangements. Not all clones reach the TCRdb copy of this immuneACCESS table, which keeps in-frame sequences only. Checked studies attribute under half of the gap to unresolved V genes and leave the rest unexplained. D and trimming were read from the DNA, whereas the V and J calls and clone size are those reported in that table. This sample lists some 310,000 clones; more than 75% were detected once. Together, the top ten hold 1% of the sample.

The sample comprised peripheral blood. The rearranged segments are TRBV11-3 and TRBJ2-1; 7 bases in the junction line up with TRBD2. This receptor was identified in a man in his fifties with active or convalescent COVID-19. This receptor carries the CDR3 CASSVSGTNGEQFF. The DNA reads TGTGCCAGCAGCGTCTCCGGGACTAACGGCGAGCAGTTCTTC. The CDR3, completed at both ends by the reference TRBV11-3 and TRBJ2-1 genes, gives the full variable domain EAGVVQSPRYKIIEKKQPVAFWCNPISGHNTLYWYLQNLGQGPELLIRYENEEAVDDSQLPKDRFSAERLKGVDSTLKIQPAELGDSAVYLCASSVSGTNGEQFFGPGTRLTVL.